The 8 T cell receptor beta chains listed next were all sequenced from one sample in a study of cytomegalovirus exposure and HLA in healthy donors (dated by TCRdb to 2015 to 2018). The library was prepared using the immunoSEQ multiplex PCR assay. For the multiplex PCR, a mixture combining 60 forward primers for TCR Vbeta segments and 13 reverse primers for TCR Jbeta segments was used. TCRdb took this table from immuneACCESS and kept in-frame rearrangements with V and J called. Such tables lack part of the clones; where checked against another copy, unresolved V genes explain under half of the gap, and the rest is unexplained. This sample holds 200,000 to 250,000 clones; 65% to 80% were observed only once. The ten largest clones capture 1.5% to 2% of the sample. Source material: PBMCs. The receptors were gathered from a man between 45 and 60 years old in good health and CMV-seronegative.

This chain's CDR3 is CASRTGLAIPGELFF. CDR3 nucleotides: TGTGCCAGCAGGACGGGACTAGCGATCCCCGGGGAGCTGTTTTTT. V gene TRBV28 combines with J gene TRBJ2-2; 10 nucleotides match TRBD2. The CDR3 has 15 amino acids. Germline-derived CDR1 and CDR2 are MDHEN and SYDVKM. V dropped 6 bases and J dropped 6; count of bases not matched to a gene: 7.

This rearrangement joins TRBV5-1 to TRBJ1-1, with 7 nucleotides matching TRBD1. V was pared by 4 bases and J by 6 bases, with 12 bases of the junction left unmatched. The CDR3 covers 15 residues. Per the germline V gene, CDR1 is SGHRS and CDR2 is YFSETQ. CDR3 sequence: CASSKGQEASAEAFF. For the CDR3, the DNA is TGCGCCAGCAGCAAAGGACAGGAGGCCAGCGCTGAAGCTTTCTTT.

CDR3 bases: TGTGCCAGCAGTGGGACAGGGGATGGAAACACCATATATTTT. Translating it yields CASSGTGDGNTIYF. This chain connects TRBV7-6 to TRBJ1-3; 10 bases align to TRBD1. CDR1 SGHVS and CDR2 FNYEAQ come from the germline V gene. CDR3 size: 14 residues. J was trimmed by 3 bases and V by 6 bases; bases with no gene match: 2.

This clone was recorded only once. V usage is TRBV6-6 and J usage is TRBJ1-1; D is unclear. The germline CDR1 and CDR2 sequences are MNHNY and SVGAGI (reference sequence). The length of the CDR3 is 15 residues. V was trimmed by 6 bases and J by 1 base, leaving 15 bases between them. DNA for the CDR3: TGTGCCAGCAGGGAAATTTACAGAAGGAACACTGAAGCTTTCTTT. Translated: CASREIYRRNTEAFF.

The V and J genes are TRBV5-1 and TRBJ2-2; D possibly corresponds to TRBD2 (6 bases). Germline V gene lookup returns CDR1 SGHRS and CDR2 YFSETQ. Trimming removed 5 bases at V and 4 bases at J, with 12 bases between. CDR3 length: 14 amino acids. The CDR3 sequence: CASSSLASTGELFF. The CDR3 DNA reads TGCGCCAGCAGTAGTCTAGCGAGCACCGGGGAGCTGTTTTTT.

This clone was counted a single time. The V gene is TRBV19, the J gene TRBJ2-5, with 7 positions matching TRBD2. Germline CDR1 reads LNHDA; CDR2 reads SQIVND (reference sequence). This CDR3 has 15 residues. Germline trimming cut 1 base from V and 10 bases from J; bases unmatched to any gene: 12. The CDR3: CASSIGGRANPIQYF. DNA for the CDR3: TGTGCCAGTAGTATAGGTGGGAGGGCCAATCCCATCCAGTACTTC.

The J gene is TRBJ2-2, the V gene TRBV2; 8 bases match TRBD2. The CDR3 is made up of 14 amino acids. Trimming at V came to 6 bases and at J to 6 bases, leaving 6 bases not matched to a gene. CDR1 and CDR2 from the germline V gene are SNHLY and FYNNEI. The CDR3 protein is CASRRAGGSGELFF. The CDR3 DNA is TGTGCCAGCAGGCGGGCGGGAGGCTCCGGGGAGCTGTTTTTT. Supplemented by reference TRBV2 and TRBJ2-2, the full variable domain reads EPEVTQTPSHQVTQMGQEVILRCVPISNHLYFYWYRQILGQKVEFLVSFYNNEISEKSEIFDDQFSVERPDGSNFTLKIRSTKLEDSAMYFCASRRAGGSGELFFGEGSRLTVL.

This clone showed up just a few times. The V call is TRBV30, the J call TRBJ2-1, with 8 bases identical to TRBD2. The CDR3 is 12 residues long. CDR1 is GTSNPN, CDR2 SVGIG, per germline (reference sequence). The V and J ends lost 3 bases and 15 bases, in that order; junction bases with no gene match: 10. The CDR3 nucleotides are TGTGCCTGGAGGCACGGGTCCGGACTAGCGTTCTTC. Amino acid sequence: CAWRHGSGLAFF.